This T cell receptor beta chain was sequenced in a study of Ad26.COV2.S vaccination and SARS-CoV-2 variants. As to treatment: 15 to 20 received Ad26.COV2.S at low or high dose, single or two shots; roughly five received placebo; per-sample allocation not given. Vaccine and placebo recipients were sampled on day 63 after the first injection. Some clones are missing from TCRdb's copy, which holds only in-frame ones; the method was immunoSEQ multiplex PCR. The sample lists about 320,000 clones, around four fifths occurring once. The table lists this clone with a count of one. CDR3 length equals 12 residues. CDR1 SGHTA and CDR2 FQGNSA come from the germline V gene. The V and J ends lost 5 bases and 5 bases respectively, with 9 bases between them.

The input for sequencing was peripheral blood, taken in a trial of Ad26.COV2.S vaccine versus placebo. The rearrangement joins TRBV7-2 to TRBJ1-2; D ambiguous. The TCR sequence derives from a person aged 18-60 years who received the Ad26.COV2.S COVID-19 vaccine or a placebo. Here the CDR3 reads CASSLEGYGYTF. The CDR3 nucleotides are TGTGCCAGCAGCCTTGAGGGTTATGGCTACACCTTC.